These T cell receptor beta chains were read from a single sample in a study of control samples from healthy donors and cancer patients. Profiling relied on immunoSEQ multiplex PCR, and the TCRdb table lists in-frame clones only, not all of them. The table has 150,000 to 200,000 clones, approximately 92% seen once. Material: blood. These receptors were obtained from a man aged 30 to 39 in good health. Both conserved end residues are part of each CDR3. The D gene is left open where the match is weak. Where a row states a size, it is once, few, many or the class of an expanded clone; other rows omit it.

V gene: TRBV6-5
D gene: .
J gene: TRBJ1-6
clone size: .
CDR3 protein: CASRHRVIGSPLHF
CDR3 DNA: TGTGCCAGCAGGCACAGGGTGATAGGTTCACCCCTCCACTTT

V gene: TRBV29-1
D gene: TRBD1
J gene: TRBJ1-2
clone size: .
CDR3 protein: CSVSPGQGDARYGYTF
CDR3 DNA: TGCAGCGTTTCCCCCGGACAGGGAGACGCCCGTTATGGCTACACCTTC

V gene: TRBV12-3/TRBV12-4
D gene: .
J gene: TRBJ1-5
clone size: .
CDR3 protein: CASSLHLNQPQHF
CDR3 DNA: TGTGCCAGCAGTTTACACCTCAATCAGCCCCAGCATTTT

V gene: TRBV30
D gene: .
J gene: TRBJ1-5
clone size: .
CDR3 protein: CAWRAPRGNQPQHF
CDR3 DNA: TGTGCCTGGAGGGCTCCGAGGGGTAATCAGCCCCAGCATTTT

V gene: TRBV3-1/TRBV3-2
D gene: TRBD1
J gene: TRBJ1-3
clone size: .
CDR3 protein: CASSQDQGAGNTIYF
CDR3 DNA: TGTGCCAGCAGCCAAGATCAGGGGGCTGGAAACACCATATATTTT

V gene: TRBV18
D gene: .
J gene: TRBJ1-1
clone size: .
CDR3 protein: CASSQWPGYGTEAFF
CDR3 DNA: TGTGCCAGCTCCCAATGGCCGGGGTACGGCACTGAAGCTTTCTTT

V gene: TRBV5-4
D gene: .
J gene: TRBJ2-3
clone size: .
CDR3 protein: CASSVTGRVGTDTQYF
CDR3 DNA: TGTGCCAGCAGCGTCACCGGGCGTGTGGGCACAGATACGCAGTATTTT

V gene: TRBV5-1
D gene: .
J gene: TRBJ2-7
clone size: .
CDR3 protein: CASSPSGGGSGHEQYF
CDR3 DNA: TGCGCCAGCAGCCCATCGGGTGGGGGGTCCGGGCACGAGCAGTACTTC

V gene: TRBV25-1
D gene: .
J gene: TRBJ2-1
clone size: .
CDR3 protein: CASSEYGSAFF
CDR3 DNA: TGTGCCAGCAGTGAATATGGGTCCGCGTTCTTC

V gene: TRBV29-1
D gene: TRBD2
J gene: TRBJ2-3
clone size: .
CDR3 protein: CSVSRHSGSGTDTQYF
CDR3 DNA: TGCAGCGTCTCCCGCCATAGCGGGAGTGGGACAGATACGCAGTATTTT

V gene: TRBV18
D gene: TRBD1
J gene: TRBJ1-1
clone size: .
CDR3 protein: CASSRGTGNTEAFF
CDR3 DNA: TGTGCCAGCTCACGCGGGACAGGGAACACTGAAGCTTTCTTT

V gene: TRBV4-3
D gene: .
J gene: TRBJ1-3
clone size: .
CDR3 protein: CASSQDLGLGNTIYF
CDR3 DNA: TGCGCCAGCAGCCAAGATTTGGGCCTTGGAAACACCATATATTTT

V gene: TRBV4-2
D gene: TRBD1
J gene: TRBJ2-6
clone size: .
CDR3 protein: CASSPPLGQGPSGANVLTF
CDR3 DNA: TGTGCCAGCAGCCCCCCTCTAGGACAGGGACCATCTGGGGCCAACGTCCTGACTTTC

V gene: TRBV27
D gene: TRBD1
J gene: TRBJ1-1
clone size: .
CDR3 protein: CASRQGVSAEAFF
CDR3 DNA: TGTGCCAGCAGGCAGGGGGTCAGTGCTGAAGCTTTCTTT

V gene: TRBV4-2
D gene: .
J gene: TRBJ1-5
clone size: .
CDR3 protein: CASSQDQFTPQHF
CDR3 DNA: TGTGCCAGCAGCCAAGACCAATTTACGCCCCAGCATTTT

V gene: TRBV6-2/TRBV6-3
D gene: TRBD1
J gene: TRBJ1-2
clone size: .
CDR3 protein: CASSLLGQANYGYTF
CDR3 DNA: TGTGCCAGCAGCTTACTGGGACAGGCAAACTATGGCTACACCTTC

V gene: TRBV6-1
D gene: .
J gene: TRBJ1-5
clone size: .
CDR3 protein: CASSSSRNQPQHF
CDR3 DNA: TGTGCCAGCAGTTCCAGCCGCAATCAGCCCCAGCATTTT

V gene: TRBV29-1
D gene: TRBD1
J gene: TRBJ1-1
clone size: .
CDR3 protein: CSVEGDRGSTEAFF
CDR3 DNA: TGCAGCGTTGAAGGGGACAGGGGTTCCACTGAAGCTTTCTTT

V gene: TRBV10-3
D gene: .
J gene: TRBJ1-2
clone size: few
CDR3 protein: CAINQGDDYGYTF
CDR3 DNA: TGTGCCATCAACCAGGGTGACGACTATGGCTACACCTTC

V gene: TRBV30
D gene: .
J gene: TRBJ1-5
clone size: .
CDR3 protein: CAWSSWEGGQPQHF
CDR3 DNA: TGTGCCTGGAGCAGTTGGGAAGGCGGTCAGCCCCAGCATTTT

V gene: TRBV12-3/TRBV12-4
D gene: TRBD2
J gene: TRBJ2-5
clone size: .
CDR3 protein: CASKLTSRETQYF
CDR3 DNA: TGTGCCAGCAAACTGACTAGCCGAGAGACCCAGTACTTC

V gene: TRBV7-9
D gene: .
J gene: TRBJ2-5
clone size: .
CDR3 protein: CASSLDSVQETQYF
CDR3 DNA: TGTGCCAGCAGCTTAGACTCGGTCCAAGAGACCCAGTACTTC

V gene: TRBV10-3
D gene: TRBD1
J gene: TRBJ1-2
clone size: .
CDR3 protein: CAISGDRASYGYTF
CDR3 DNA: TGTGCCATCAGCGGTGACAGGGCCTCCTATGGCTACACCTTC

V gene: TRBV24-1
D gene: .
J gene: TRBJ2-7
clone size: once
CDR3 protein: CATSDEREFGYEQYF
CDR3 DNA: TGTGCCACCAGTGATGAACGGGAGTTCGGTTACGAGCAGTACTTC

V gene: TRBV18
D gene: .
J gene: TRBJ1-2
clone size: once
CDR3 protein: CASSPDGSYGYTF
CDR3 DNA: TGTGCCAGCTCACCAGACGGATCCTATGGCTACACCTTC

V gene: TRBV7-9
D gene: .
J gene: TRBJ2-7
clone size: .
CDR3 protein: CASSPAAAYEQYF
CDR3 DNA: TGTGCCAGCAGCCCAGCCGCGGCCTACGAGCAGTACTTC

V gene: TRBV19
D gene: TRBD2
J gene: TRBJ2-3
clone size: .
CDR3 protein: CASSSGLAGKDTQYF
CDR3 DNA: TGTGCCAGTAGCTCCGGACTAGCGGGAAAAGATACGCAGTATTTT

V gene: TRBV6-1
D gene: .
J gene: TRBJ1-6
clone size: once
CDR3 protein: CASSEAPGTPLHF
CDR3 DNA: TGTGCCAGCAGTGAAGCGCCGGGTACACCCCTCCACTTT

V gene: TRBV7-2
D gene: .
J gene: TRBJ2-3
clone size: .
CDR3 protein: CASSFSVDTQYF
CDR3 DNA: TGTGCCAGCAGCTTTTCGGTAGATACGCAGTATTTT

V gene: TRBV27
D gene: .
J gene: TRBJ1-5
clone size: .
CDR3 protein: CASRPGRGNQPQHF
CDR3 DNA: TGTGCCAGCAGACCAGGGCGCGGCAATCAGCCCCAGCATTTT

V gene: TRBV29-1
D gene: .
J gene: TRBJ1-2
clone size: .
CDR3 protein: CSVVRQDYGYTF
CDR3 DNA: TGCAGCGTTGTAAGACAGGACTATGGCTACACCTTC

V gene: TRBV23-1
D gene: .
J gene: TRBJ1-2
clone size: .
CDR3 protein: CASSQTPRTGTLGGYTF
CDR3 DNA: TGCGCCAGCAGTCAAACCCCCCGGACGGGAACCTTGGGTGGCTACACCTTC

V gene: TRBV14
D gene: .
J gene: TRBJ1-1
clone size: .
CDR3 protein: CASSHAGGLNTEAFF
CDR3 DNA: TGTGCCAGCAGCCATGCGGGCGGGTTGAACACTGAAGCTTTCTTT

V gene: TRBV4-2
D gene: TRBD1
J gene: TRBJ1-1
clone size: .
CDR3 protein: CASSGQDTNTEAFF
CDR3 DNA: TGTGCCAGCAGCGGACAGGATACGAACACTGAAGCTTTCTTT

V gene: TRBV30
D gene: .
J gene: TRBJ1-1
clone size: .
CDR3 protein: CAWSLTTTEAFF
CDR3 DNA: TGTGCCTGGAGTCTCACCACTACTGAAGCTTTCTTT

V gene: TRBV27
D gene: TRBD1
J gene: TRBJ1-6
clone size: .
CDR3 protein: CASSLQGASYNSPLHF
CDR3 DNA: TGTGCCAGCAGTTTACAGGGGGCCTCCTATAATTCACCCCTCCACTTT

V gene: TRBV28
D gene: TRBD1
J gene: TRBJ1-5
clone size: .
CDR3 protein: CASRQTGGGGNQPQHF
CDR3 DNA: TGTGCCAGCAGGCAAACAGGGGGCGGCGGCAATCAGCCCCAGCATTTT

V gene: TRBV5-1
D gene: .
J gene: TRBJ1-2
clone size: .
CDR3 protein: CASSLAGDGYTF
CDR3 DNA: TGCGCCAGCAGCTTGGCGGGCGATGGCTACACCTTC

V gene: TRBV20-1
D gene: .
J gene: TRBJ1-1
clone size: .
CDR3 protein: CSASRVPGREMNTEAFF
CDR3 DNA: TGCAGTGCTAGTCGGGTCCCGGGGAGGGAAATGAACACTGAAGCTTTCTTT

V gene: TRBV6-2/TRBV6-3
D gene: TRBD2
J gene: TRBJ2-1
clone size: .
CDR3 protein: CASSYAGGSYNEQFF
CDR3 DNA: TGTGCCAGCAGTTACGCGGGGGGGAGCTACAATGAGCAGTTCTTC

V gene: TRBV5-1
D gene: .
J gene: TRBJ2-1
clone size: .
CDR3 protein: CASSSGESVYNEQFF
CDR3 DNA: TGCGCCAGCAGCTCCGGAGAATCGGTATACAATGAGCAGTTCTTC

V gene: TRBV27
D gene: TRBD1
J gene: TRBJ1-6
clone size: .
CDR3 protein: CASSLYGDRGSPLHF
CDR3 DNA: TGTGCCAGCAGTCTTTACGGGGACAGGGGGTCACCCCTCCACTTT

V gene: TRBV14
D gene: TRBD2
J gene: TRBJ2-1
clone size: .
CDR3 protein: CASRVSGGFSEQFF
CDR3 DNA: TGTGCCAGCAGAGTTAGCGGGGGGTTCAGTGAGCAGTTCTTC

V gene: TRBV15
D gene: .
J gene: TRBJ1-6
clone size: .
CDR3 protein: CATSRDFGDIRDF
CDR3 DNA: TGTGCCACCAGCAGAGATTTTGGGGATATTCGGGACTTT

V gene: TRBV27
D gene: .
J gene: TRBJ2-3
clone size: .
CDR3 protein: CASSSVSYDTQYF
CDR3 DNA: TGTGCCAGCAGCTCCGTCTCCTACGATACGCAGTATTTT

V gene: TRBV5-1
D gene: .
J gene: TRBJ1-2
clone size: .
CDR3 protein: CASSLEGPGGVSYTF
CDR3 DNA: TGCGCCAGCAGCTTGGAAGGTCCAGGCGGTGTAAGCTACACCTTC

V gene: TRBV7-8
D gene: .
J gene: TRBJ2-1
clone size: .
CDR3 protein: CASSLVQSWNEQFF
CDR3 DNA: TGTGCCAGCAGCTTAGTTCAGTCCTGGAATGAGCAGTTCTTC

V gene: TRBV15
D gene: .
J gene: TRBJ2-1
clone size: .
CDR3 protein: CATSRPIHNEQFF
CDR3 DNA: TGTGCCACCAGCAGACCTATACACAATGAGCAGTTCTTC

V gene: TRBV9
D gene: .
J gene: TRBJ1-2
clone size: .
CDR3 protein: CASHQVAYGYTF
CDR3 DNA: TGTGCCAGCCACCAAGTGGCGTATGGCTACACCTTC

V gene: TRBV7-9
D gene: .
J gene: TRBJ1-2
clone size: .
CDR3 protein: CASSKLTGEVGYGYTF
CDR3 DNA: TGTGCCAGCAGCAAACTTACCGGCGAGGTCGGCTATGGCTACACCTTC

V gene: TRBV5-6
D gene: TRBD2
J gene: TRBJ2-5
clone size: once
CDR3 protein: CASSLRLAGGETQYF
CDR3 DNA: TGTGCCAGCAGCCTCCGACTAGCGGGAGGAGAGACCCAGTACTTC

V gene: TRBV7-9
D gene: .
J gene: TRBJ1-1
clone size: .
CDR3 protein: CASSLALNTEAFF
CDR3 DNA: TGTGCCAGCAGCTTAGCTCTGAACACTGAAGCTTTCTTT

V gene: TRBV6-5
D gene: .
J gene: TRBJ2-7
clone size: .
CDR3 protein: CASSYTEGLFTTEQYF
CDR3 DNA: TGTGCCAGCAGTTACACAGAGGGGTTATTTACTACCGAGCAGTACTTC

V gene: TRBV18
D gene: TRBD1
J gene: TRBJ1-2
clone size: .
CDR3 protein: CASSPDRGYGYTF
CDR3 DNA: TGTGCCAGCTCACCGGACAGGGGGTATGGCTACACCTTC

V gene: TRBV10-1
D gene: TRBD1
J gene: TRBJ2-7
clone size: .
CDR3 protein: CASSVGRDRAYEQYF
CDR3 DNA: TGCGCCAGCAGCGTCGGTCGGGACAGGGCCTACGAGCAGTACTTC

V gene: TRBV24-1
D gene: .
J gene: TRBJ1-5
clone size: .
CDR3 protein: CATSEGQYSNQPQHF
CDR3 DNA: TGTGCCACCAGCGAGGGGCAGTATAGCAATCAGCCCCAGCATTTT

V gene: TRBV29-1
D gene: .
J gene: TRBJ1-1
clone size: .
CDR3 protein: CSVGFLGTAAVGNTEAFF
CDR3 DNA: TGCAGCGTTGGATTTCTAGGGACGGCTGCGGTTGGGAACACTGAAGCTTTCTTT

V gene: TRBV20-1
D gene: .
J gene: TRBJ1-6
clone size: .
CDR3 protein: CSASEGRGNSPLHF
CDR3 DNA: TGCAGTGCTAGTGAGGGCAGGGGTAATTCACCCCTCCACTTT